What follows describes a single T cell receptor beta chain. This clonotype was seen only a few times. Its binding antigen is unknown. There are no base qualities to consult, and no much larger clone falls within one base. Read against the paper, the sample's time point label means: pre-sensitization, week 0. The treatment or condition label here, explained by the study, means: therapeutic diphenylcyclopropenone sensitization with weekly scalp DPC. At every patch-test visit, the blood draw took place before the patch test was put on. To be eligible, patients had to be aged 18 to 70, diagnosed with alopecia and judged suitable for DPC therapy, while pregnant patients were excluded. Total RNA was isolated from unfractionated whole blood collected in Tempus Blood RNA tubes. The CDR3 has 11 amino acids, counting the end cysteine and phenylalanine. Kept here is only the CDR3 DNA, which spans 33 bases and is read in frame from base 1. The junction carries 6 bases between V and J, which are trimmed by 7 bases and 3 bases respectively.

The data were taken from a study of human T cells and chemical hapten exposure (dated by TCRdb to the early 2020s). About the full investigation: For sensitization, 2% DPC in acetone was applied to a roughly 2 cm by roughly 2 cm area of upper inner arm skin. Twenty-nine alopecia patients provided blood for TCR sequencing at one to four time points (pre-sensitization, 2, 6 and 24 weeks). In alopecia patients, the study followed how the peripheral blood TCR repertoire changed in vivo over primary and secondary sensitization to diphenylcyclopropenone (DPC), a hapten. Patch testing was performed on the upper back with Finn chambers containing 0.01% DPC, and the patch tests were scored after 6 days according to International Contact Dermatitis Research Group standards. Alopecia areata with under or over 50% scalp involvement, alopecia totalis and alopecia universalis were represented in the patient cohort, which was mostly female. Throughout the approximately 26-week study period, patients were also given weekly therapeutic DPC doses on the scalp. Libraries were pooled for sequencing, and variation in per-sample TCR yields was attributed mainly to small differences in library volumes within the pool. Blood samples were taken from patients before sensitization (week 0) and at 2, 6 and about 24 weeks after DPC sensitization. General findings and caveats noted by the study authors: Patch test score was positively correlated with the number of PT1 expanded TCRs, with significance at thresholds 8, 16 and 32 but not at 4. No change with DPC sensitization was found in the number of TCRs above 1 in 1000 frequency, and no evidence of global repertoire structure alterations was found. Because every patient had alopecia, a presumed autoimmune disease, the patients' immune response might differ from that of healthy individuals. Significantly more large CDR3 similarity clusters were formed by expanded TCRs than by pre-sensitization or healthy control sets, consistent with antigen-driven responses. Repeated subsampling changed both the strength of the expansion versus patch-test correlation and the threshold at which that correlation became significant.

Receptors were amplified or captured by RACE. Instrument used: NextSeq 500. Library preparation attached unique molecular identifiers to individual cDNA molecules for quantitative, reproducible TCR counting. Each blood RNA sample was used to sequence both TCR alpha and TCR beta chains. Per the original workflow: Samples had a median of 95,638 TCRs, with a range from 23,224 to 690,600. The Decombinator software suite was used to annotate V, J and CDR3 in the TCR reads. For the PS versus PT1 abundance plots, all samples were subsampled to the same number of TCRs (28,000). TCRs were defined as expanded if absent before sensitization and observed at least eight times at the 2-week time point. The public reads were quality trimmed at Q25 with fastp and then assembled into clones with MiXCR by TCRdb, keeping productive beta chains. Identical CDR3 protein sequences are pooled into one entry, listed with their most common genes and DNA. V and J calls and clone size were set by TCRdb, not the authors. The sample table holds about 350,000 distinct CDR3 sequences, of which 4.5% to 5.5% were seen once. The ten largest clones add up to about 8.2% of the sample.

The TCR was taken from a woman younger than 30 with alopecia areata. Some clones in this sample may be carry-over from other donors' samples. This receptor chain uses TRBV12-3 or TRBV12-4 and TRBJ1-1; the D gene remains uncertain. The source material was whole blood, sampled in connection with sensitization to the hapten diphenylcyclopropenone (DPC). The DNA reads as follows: TGTGCCAGCACTCTATACACTGAAGCTTTCTTT. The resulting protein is CASTLYTEAFF.